This TCR beta chain came from a study of blood T cells in healthy people across ages. Findings and limits, study-wide: Measured against age, TCR beta diversity per million T cells decreased in a roughly linear manner. Expanded clonotype changes were possibly confounded by unknown donor CMV status.

Collection of about 9.4 milliliters of peripheral blood was performed for each donor. V gave up 4 bases and J gave up 0 bases, with 16 bases separating them. Germline V gives CDR1 SGDLS, CDR2 YYNGEE. The CDR3 loop spans 16 amino acids. On this clonotype: The antigen is undetermined.

Then a second PCR, running roughly 7 to 11 cycles, was carried out with a sample-barcoded 5' primer and a J-beta primer mix. A tag from a template-switch adaptor with 12 random nucleotides marked each cDNA molecule. In TCRdb, the 5' RACE reads were re-called with MiXCR into one record per CDR3 protein. The sample lists 800,000 to 1,300,000 distinct CDR3 sequences, roughly a quarter occurring once. These sequences were also reported in another study, on T cells of mothers and their children.

The gene calls are TRBV9 and TRBJ2-5; D is unresolved. The sample comprised blood. The source is a girl aged 2-10 years in good health. The CDR3: CASSNLEGNNQETQYF. CDR3 DNA: TGTGCCAGCAGCAATCTGGAAGGGAACAACCAAGAGACCCAGTACTTC.